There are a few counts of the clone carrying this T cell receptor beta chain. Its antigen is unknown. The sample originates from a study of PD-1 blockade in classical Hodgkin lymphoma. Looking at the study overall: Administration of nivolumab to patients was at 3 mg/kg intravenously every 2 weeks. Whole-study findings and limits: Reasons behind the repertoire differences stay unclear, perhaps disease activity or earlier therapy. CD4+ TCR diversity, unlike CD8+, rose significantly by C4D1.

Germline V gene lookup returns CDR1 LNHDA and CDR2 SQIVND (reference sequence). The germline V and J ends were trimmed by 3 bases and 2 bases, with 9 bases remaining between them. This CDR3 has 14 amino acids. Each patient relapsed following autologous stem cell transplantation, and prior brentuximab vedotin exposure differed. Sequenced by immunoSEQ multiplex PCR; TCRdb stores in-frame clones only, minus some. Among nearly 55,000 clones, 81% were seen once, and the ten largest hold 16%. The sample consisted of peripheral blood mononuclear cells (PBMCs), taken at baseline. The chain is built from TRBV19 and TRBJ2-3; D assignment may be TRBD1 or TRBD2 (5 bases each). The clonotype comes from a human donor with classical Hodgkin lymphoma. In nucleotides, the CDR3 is TGTGCCAGTAGTATGGGGGTTTACACAGATACGCAGTATTTT. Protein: CASSMGVYTDTQYF. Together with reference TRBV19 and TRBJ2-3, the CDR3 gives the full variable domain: DGGITQSPKYLFRKEGQNVTLSCEQNLNHDAMYWYRQDPGQGLRLIYYSQIVNDFQKGDIAEGYSVSREKKESFPLTVTSAQKNPTAFYLCASSMGVYTDTQYFGPGTRLTVL.